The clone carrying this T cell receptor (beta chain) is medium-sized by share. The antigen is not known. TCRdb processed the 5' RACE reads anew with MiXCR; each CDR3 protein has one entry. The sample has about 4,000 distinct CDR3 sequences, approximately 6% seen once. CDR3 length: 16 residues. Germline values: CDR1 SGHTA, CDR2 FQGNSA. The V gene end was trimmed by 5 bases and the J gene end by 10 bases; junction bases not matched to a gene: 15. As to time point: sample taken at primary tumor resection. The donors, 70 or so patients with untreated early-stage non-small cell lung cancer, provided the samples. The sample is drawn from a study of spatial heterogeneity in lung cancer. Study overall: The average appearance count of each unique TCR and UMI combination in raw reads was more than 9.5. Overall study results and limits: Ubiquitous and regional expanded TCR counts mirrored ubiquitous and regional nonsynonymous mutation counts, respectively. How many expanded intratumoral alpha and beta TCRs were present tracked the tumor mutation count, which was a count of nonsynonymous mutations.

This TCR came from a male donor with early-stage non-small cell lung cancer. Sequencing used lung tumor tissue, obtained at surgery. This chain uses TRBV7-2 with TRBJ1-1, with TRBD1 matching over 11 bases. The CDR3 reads CASSVGFRTGGPTAFF. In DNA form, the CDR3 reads TGTGCCAGCAGCGTAGGGTTCCGGACAGGGGGCCCTACAGCTTTCTTT.